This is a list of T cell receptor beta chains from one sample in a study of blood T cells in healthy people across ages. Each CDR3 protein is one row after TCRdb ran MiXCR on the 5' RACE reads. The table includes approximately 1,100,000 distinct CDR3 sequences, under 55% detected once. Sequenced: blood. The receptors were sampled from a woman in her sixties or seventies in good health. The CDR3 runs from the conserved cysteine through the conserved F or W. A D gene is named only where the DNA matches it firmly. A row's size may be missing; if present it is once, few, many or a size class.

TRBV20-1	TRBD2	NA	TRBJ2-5	TGCAGTGCTAGCCCCGGGACTAGCGGGCCTCAAGAGACCCAGTACTTC	CSASPGTSGPQETQYF
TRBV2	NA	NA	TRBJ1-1	TGTGCCAGCAGTTACCTTGAGAGGGGAGCTTTCTTT	CASSYLERGAFF
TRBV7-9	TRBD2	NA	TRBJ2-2	TGTGCCAGCCCTATAGCGGGAGCGATCACCGGGGAGCTGTTTTTT	CASPIAGAITGELFF
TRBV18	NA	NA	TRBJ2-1	TGTGCCAGCTCACCAAAGCATGAGCAGTTCTTC	CASSPKHEQFF
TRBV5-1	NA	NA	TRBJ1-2	TGCGCCAGCACCTCAAGGGGGAAGGATGGCTACACCTTC	CASTSRGKDGYTF
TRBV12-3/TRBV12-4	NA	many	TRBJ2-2	TGTGCCAGCATGGGGCGGCTAAACACCGGGGAGCTGTTTTTT	CASMGRLNTGELFF
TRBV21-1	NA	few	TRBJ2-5	TGTGCCGGCTTCTCAGGGAGGCGTCAAGAGACCCAGTACTTC	CAGFSGRRQETQYF
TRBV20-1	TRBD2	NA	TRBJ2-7	TGCAGTGCTAGGTCCCAAGCGGGAGGGCCTGGGGAGCAGTACTTC	CSARSQAGGPGEQYF
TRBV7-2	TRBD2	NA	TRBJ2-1	TGTGCCAGCAGCCCGACCTTAGCGGGATTGTTCTTC	CASSPTLAGLFF
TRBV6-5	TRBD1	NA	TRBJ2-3	TGTGCCAGCAGTGGGACAGGGGGCAGTACGCAGTATTTT	CASSGTGGSTQYF
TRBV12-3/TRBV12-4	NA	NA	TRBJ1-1	TGTGCCAGCAGCCGGGGTAGTGAAGCTTTCTTT	CASSRGSEAFF
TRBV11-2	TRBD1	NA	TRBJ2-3	TGTGCCAGCAGCCCTCGGACAGGGGGCATGGATACGCAGTATTTT	CASSPRTGGMDTQYF
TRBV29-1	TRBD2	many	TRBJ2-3	TGCAGCGTTATTCCGGGAGCGGGAAATACGCAGTATTTT	CSVIPGAGNTQYF
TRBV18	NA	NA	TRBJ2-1	TGTGCCAGCTCACCACTCGACAGGTTCTCTACCTACGAGCAGTTCTTC	CASSPLDRFSTYEQFF
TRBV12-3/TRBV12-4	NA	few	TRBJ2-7	TGTGCCAGCAGATTGGGAGCTTTATCCTACGAGCAGTACTTC	CASRLGALSYEQYF
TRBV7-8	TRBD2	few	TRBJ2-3	TGTGCCAGCAGTCTCGGGACTAGCGGCCCTACTTTCACAGATACGCAGTATTTT	CASSLGTSGPTFTDTQYF
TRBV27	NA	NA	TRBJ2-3	TGTGCCAGCAGTTTAACGATCTCGGGCACAGATACGCAGTATTTT	CASSLTISGTDTQYF
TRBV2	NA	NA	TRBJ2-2	TGTGCCAGCAGTGGGTTGGACGACAACACCGGGGAGCTGTTTTTT	CASSGLDDNTGELFF
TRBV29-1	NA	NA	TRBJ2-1	TGCAGCGTTGAAGGATGGGATGAGCAGTTCTTC	CSVEGWDEQFF
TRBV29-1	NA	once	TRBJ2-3	TGCAGCCTTACGGCTAGCACAGATACGCAGTATTTT	CSLTASTDTQYF
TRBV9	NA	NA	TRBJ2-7	TGTGCCAGCAGCGTAGATAATGAGTACGAGCAGTACTTC	CASSVDNEYEQYF
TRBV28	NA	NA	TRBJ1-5	TGTGCCAGCAGTTTTCATAGTCGGGGTAGCAATCAGCCCCAGCATTTT	CASSFHSRGSNQPQHF
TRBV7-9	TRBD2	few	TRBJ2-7	TGTGCCAGCAGCTTCCGGGGGGAAGGGGACGAGCAGTACTTC	CASSFRGEGDEQYF
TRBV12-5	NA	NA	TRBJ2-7	TGTGCTAGTGGTTTAATAGGGCGCGAGCAGTACTTC	CASGLIGREQYF
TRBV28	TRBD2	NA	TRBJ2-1	TGTGCCAGCAGTCCCCAGCGGGAGGGCCTGAATGAGCAGTTCTTC	CASSPQREGLNEQFF
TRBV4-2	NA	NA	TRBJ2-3	TGTGCCAGCAGCCAAGTTCGGTCTCGCACAGATACGCAGTATTTT	CASSQVRSRTDTQYF
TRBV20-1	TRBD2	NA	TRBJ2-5	TGCAGTGCTAGTCGTAGCGGGCCTAGCCAAGAGACCCAGTACTTC	CSASRSGPSQETQYF
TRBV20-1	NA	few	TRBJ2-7	TGCAGTGCTAGCCACCGGAGGGGCATGGGGTACGAGCAGTACTTC	CSASHRRGMGYEQYF
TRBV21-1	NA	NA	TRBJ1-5	TGTGCCAGCAGCAGAAGCCCACCCGGGACACCCAATCAGCCCCAGCATTTT	CASSRSPPGTPNQPQHF
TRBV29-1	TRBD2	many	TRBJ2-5	TGCAGCGTTGAAGATCGGGGTAGCGGGGTGGGAGAGACCCAGTACTTC	CSVEDRGSGVGETQYF
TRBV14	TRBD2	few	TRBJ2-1	TGTGCCAGCAGCCAGCGACAGATGAGCGGCCGGCGGGAGGCCCACAATGAGCAGTTCTTC	CASSQRQMSGRREAHNEQFF
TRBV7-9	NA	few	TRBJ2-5	TGTGCCAGCAGCTTACCAGCCGGGCTCCAAGAGACCCAGTACTTC	CASSLPAGLQETQYF
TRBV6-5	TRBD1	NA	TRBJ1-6	TGTGCCATCGACAGGGGGACTAATTCACCCCTCCACTTT	CAIDRGTNSPLHF
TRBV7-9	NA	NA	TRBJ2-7	TGTGCCAGCAGCTTTGGTTTTCGGGACAACTACGAGCAGTACTTC	CASSFGFRDNYEQYF
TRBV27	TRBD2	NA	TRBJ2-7	TGTGCCAGCAGTCTCGCCCCCGGGACTAGCGGGAGTAGAGGGGCTTCCTACGAGCAGTACTTC	CASSLAPGTSGSRGASYEQYF
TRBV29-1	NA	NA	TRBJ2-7	TGCAGCGTTGAAAAACCACACGGGGAGGCAGGGAGCTCCTACGAGCAGTACTTC	CSVEKPHGEAGSSYEQYF
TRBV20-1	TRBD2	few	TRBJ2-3	TGCAGTGCTTCCGATAGCGGGAGAGGAGATACGCAGTATTTT	CSASDSGRGDTQYF
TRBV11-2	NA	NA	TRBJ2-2	TGTGCCAGCAGCCCATATGGGGAAGCGACCGGGGAGCTGTTTTTT	CASSPYGEATGELFF
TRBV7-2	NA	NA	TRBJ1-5	TGTGCCAGCAGCTTAAGGGCGAATCAGCCCCAGCATTTT	CASSLRANQPQHF
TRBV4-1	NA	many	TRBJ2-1	TGCGCCAGCAGCCAAGATCTGGCCCGGGAGCAGTTCTTC	CASSQDLAREQFF
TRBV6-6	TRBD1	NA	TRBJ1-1	TGTGCCAGCAGTCCTGGGACAGGGGTGACTGAAGCTTTCTTT	CASSPGTGVTEAFF